The rows below give T cell receptor beta chains drawn from one sample of a study of OX40 agonist ivuxolimab in advanced cancers. Clones were sequenced by immunoSEQ multiplex PCR, and TCRdb holds only the in-frame ones, with some missing. The sample gives tens of thousands of clones, around nine tenths of which show up once; 2% to 3% is in the top ten. Sequences were derived from CD4+ or CD8+ T cells sorted from blood, sampled in a trial of the OX40 agonist ivuxolimab. Receptors were obtained from an adult with an advanced solid tumor such as melanoma, head and neck, liver or kidney cancer. The CDR3 runs from the conserved cysteine through the conserved F or W. The D gene is left open where the match is weak. Only part of the rows carry a size: once, few, many, or a class if the clone is expanded.

clone_size	v_call	d_call	j_call	cdr3_nt	cdr3_aa
NA	TRBV18	NA	TRBJ2-3	TGTGCCAGCTCTCTGAGCGACGGGACAGATACGCAGTATTTT	CASSLSDGTDTQYF
once	TRBV2	TRBD2	TRBJ2-7	TGTGCCAGCAGTGCCGGGACTAGCGGGTTGTACGAGCAGTACTTC	CASSAGTSGLYEQYF
once	TRBV28	NA	TRBJ2-7	TGTGCCAGCAGTTTACCCCGGGTCCTGTCCTACGAGCAGTACTTC	CASSLPRVLSYEQYF
NA	TRBV6-6	TRBD1	TRBJ1-5	TGTGCCAGCAGGAATTCCGACAGGGCGAGTCAGCCCCAGCATTTT	CASRNSDRASQPQHF
NA	TRBV19	NA	TRBJ2-2	TGTGCCAGTAGTATAGGGCAGGATCGACTGGGCGGGGAGCTGTTTTTT	CASSIGQDRLGGELFF
once	TRBV15	TRBD1	TRBJ2-5	TGTGCCACCAGCAGCCGACAGGGGGCACGAGAGACCCAGTACTTC	CATSSRQGARETQYF
NA	TRBV6-1	NA	TRBJ2-3	TGTGCCAGCAGTGAAAGGCCTAGCGACCTCACAAATACGCAGTATTTT	CASSERPSDLTNTQYF
NA	TRBV6-6	TRBD1	TRBJ2-7	TGTGCCAGCAGTCCCAAACGGGACAGCGCCTACGAGCAGTACTTC	CASSPKRDSAYEQYF
NA	TRBV6-5	NA	TRBJ2-1	TGTGCCAGCAGGGGGCCTACCTCCTACAATGAGCAGTTCTTC	CASRGPTSYNEQFF
NA	TRBV30	NA	TRBJ1-2	TGTGCCTGGAAGGGGTGGGGTTACTATGGCTACACCTTC	CAWKGWGYYGYTF
NA	TRBV7-2	TRBD2	TRBJ2-7	TGTGCCAGCACCCCAGATGCGGGAGGAAACTACGAGCAGTACTTC	CASTPDAGGNYEQYF
NA	TRBV7-9	TRBD2	TRBJ2-7	TGTGCCAGCAGCAAGAAGCGGGAGGGCGAGCAGTACTTC	CASSKKREGEQYF
NA	TRBV4-2	NA	TRBJ2-3	TGTGCCAGCAGCCAAGTTTTCGGAGCAGTACTTACCACAGATACGCAGTATTTT	CASSQVFGAVLTTDTQYF
NA	TRBV19	TRBD1	TRBJ2-1	TGTGCCAGTAGTCAAGGACAGGGGGCCGGGACTAGACCAAAATGGGAGCAGTTCTTC	CASSQGQGAGTRPKWEQFF
NA	TRBV18	NA	TRBJ2-3	TGTGCCAGCTCACCATCCCCACAGGGCCTTACAGATACGCAGTATTTT	CASSPSPQGLTDTQYF
NA	TRBV11-2	TRBD1	TRBJ2-7	TGTGCCAGCAGCTCCATACAGGGGGAGTACGAGCAGTACTTC	CASSSIQGEYEQYF
NA	TRBV10-2	NA	TRBJ1-5	TGCGCCAGCATGGGGACCAGCAATCAGCCCCAGCATTTT	CASMGTSNQPQHF
NA	TRBV5-6	NA	TRBJ2-7	TGTGCCAGCAAAATTGGGTCGGTATCCTACGAGCAGTACTTC	CASKIGSVSYEQYF
once	TRBV30	NA	TRBJ1-5	TGTGCCTGGAGTGGGACATACGATCAGCCCCAGCATTTT	CAWSGTYDQPQHF
NA	TRBV9	NA	TRBJ1-2	TGTGCCAGCAGCACCCGGACTGGCGGCTACACCTTC	CASSTRTGGYTF
NA	TRBV19	TRBD2	TRBJ2-1	TGTGCCAGTAGTAGGGCTAGCGGGAGTTGGAATGAGCAGTTCTTC	CASSRASGSWNEQFF
NA	TRBV5-6	NA	TRBJ1-3	TGTGCCAGCAGCTTGGCCCGAGGGTATGGAAACACCATATATTTT	CASSLARGYGNTIYF
NA	TRBV9	NA	TRBJ2-1	TGTGCCAGCAGCCCCCGCTTGGGGGCCTACAATGAGCAGTTCTTC	CASSPRLGAYNEQFF
NA	TRBV18	NA	TRBJ1-4	TGTGCCAGCTCACCCAGACAGGCAACTAATGAAAAACTGTTTTTT	CASSPRQATNEKLFF
NA	TRBV28	NA	TRBJ1-4	TGTGCCAGCAGCCAAGAAACAACTAATGAAAAACTGTTTTTT	CASSQETTNEKLFF
NA	TRBV2	NA	TRBJ1-5	TGTGCCAGCAGACGGGATACAGAAAATCAGCCCCAGCATTTT	CASRRDTENQPQHF
NA	TRBV5-1	NA	TRBJ2-1	TGCGCCAGCAGCTTGGACGGCCCTAGCTCCTACAATGAGCAGTTCTTC	CASSLDGPSSYNEQFF
once	TRBV13	NA	TRBJ2-2	TGTGCCAGCAGCCCAGGGGCGAACACCGGGGAGCTGTTTTTT	CASSPGANTGELFF
NA	TRBV18	NA	TRBJ1-2	TGTGCCAGCTCACCACGGCAGGGTGGGTCCCCTGGCTACACCTTC	CASSPRQGGSPGYTF
once	TRBV5-1	NA	TRBJ2-5	TGCGCCAGCAGCGATCTAGTAAGAGAGACCCAGTACTTC	CASSDLVRETQYF
NA	TRBV28	TRBD1	TRBJ2-3	TGTGCCAGCAGTAGTCATCTAGACAGGGGCTGGCGGGCAGATACGCAGTATTTT	CASSSHLDRGWRADTQYF
few	TRBV7-9	NA	TRBJ2-7	TGTGCCAGCAGCTTCAGGGGTGTGGGAGGTAACGAGCAGTACTTC	CASSFRGVGGNEQYF
NA	TRBV28	NA	TRBJ2-1	TGTGCCAGCTGGGAAGGCTTCCACAATGAGCAGTTCTTC	CASWEGFHNEQFF
NA	TRBV5-4	TRBD1	TRBJ2-7	TGTGCCAGCAGCTGGGACAGGGGTCCCTACGAGCAGTACTTC	CASSWDRGPYEQYF
once	TRBV4-2	TRBD2	TRBJ2-5	TGTGCCAGCAGCCAGCCGGGACTAGCGGGAGTACCCCAAGGGGAGACCCAGTACTTC	CASSQPGLAGVPQGETQYF
once	TRBV6-1	NA	TRBJ2-7	TGTGCCAGCAGTGGGGCAAGGGCCAACGAGCAGTACTTC	CASSGARANEQYF
NA	TRBV6-5	NA	TRBJ2-7	TGTGCCAGCAGGGCAGGGACCTACGAGCAGTACTTC	CASRAGTYEQYF
NA	TRBV30	NA	TRBJ1-6	TGTGCCTGGAGTGTAGTCAGTTCACCCCTCCACTTT	CAWSVVSSPLHF
NA	TRBV6-4	NA	TRBJ1-3	TGTGCCAGCAGTGACAACGACGGCTTCTCTGGAAACACCATATATTTT	CASSDNDGFSGNTIYF
NA	TRBV5-6	TRBD1	TRBJ2-7	TGTGCCAGCAGCGAAGGACAGGGACGGGGCTACGAGCAGTACTTC	CASSEGQGRGYEQYF
NA	TRBV7-2	TRBD1	TRBJ2-2	TGTGCCAGCAGGGGACAGGGGGACGGGGAGCTGTTTTTT	CASRGQGDGELFF
NA	TRBV28	NA	TRBJ1-2	TGTGCCAGCAGTTTGGGCGTTCATCAGGGCTACACCTTC	CASSLGVHQGYTF
NA	TRBV2	TRBD2	TRBJ2-7	TGTGCCAGCAGTGATTTACCGGGAGGGCGGTACGAGCAGTACTTC	CASSDLPGGRYEQYF
NA	TRBV28	NA	TRBJ1-2	TGTGCCAGCAGTTTCGGCGGGGTTCGGGCTGGCTACACCTTC	CASSFGGVRAGYTF
NA	TRBV7-2	TRBD2	TRBJ2-1	TGTGCCAGCAGCTTACAGCGGGACTACAATGAGCAGTTCTTC	CASSLQRDYNEQFF
few	TRBV6-4	NA	TRBJ1-2	TGTGCCAGCAGCCCGCGTTTCGGGGCGAACTATGGCTACACCTTC	CASSPRFGANYGYTF
NA	TRBV6-6	TRBD2	TRBJ2-6	TGTGCCAGCTCCCTAGCGGGAACCGGGGCCAACGTCCTGACTTTC	CASSLAGTGANVLTF
NA	TRBV5-1	NA	TRBJ2-1	TGCGCCAGCAGCTTGGACGGAACCTCCTACAATGAGCAGTTCTTC	CASSLDGTSYNEQFF
NA	TRBV25-1	TRBD2	TRBJ2-2	TGTGCCAGCAGTCACGGACTAGCGGGAGCCGGGGAGCTGTTTTTT	CASSHGLAGAGELFF
NA	TRBV5-1	NA	TRBJ2-7	TGCGCCAGCAGCTTGCCAGGGGCGAACGAGCAGTACTTC	CASSLPGANEQYF
NA	TRBV11-1	TRBD1	TRBJ2-7	TGTGCCAGCAGCTCTGGACAGGGGGGACCCTACGAGCAGTACTTC	CASSSGQGGPYEQYF
NA	TRBV5-6	NA	TRBJ2-3	TGTGCCAGCAGTCTATCGGTGGGGAGCACAGATACGCAGTATTTT	CASSLSVGSTDTQYF